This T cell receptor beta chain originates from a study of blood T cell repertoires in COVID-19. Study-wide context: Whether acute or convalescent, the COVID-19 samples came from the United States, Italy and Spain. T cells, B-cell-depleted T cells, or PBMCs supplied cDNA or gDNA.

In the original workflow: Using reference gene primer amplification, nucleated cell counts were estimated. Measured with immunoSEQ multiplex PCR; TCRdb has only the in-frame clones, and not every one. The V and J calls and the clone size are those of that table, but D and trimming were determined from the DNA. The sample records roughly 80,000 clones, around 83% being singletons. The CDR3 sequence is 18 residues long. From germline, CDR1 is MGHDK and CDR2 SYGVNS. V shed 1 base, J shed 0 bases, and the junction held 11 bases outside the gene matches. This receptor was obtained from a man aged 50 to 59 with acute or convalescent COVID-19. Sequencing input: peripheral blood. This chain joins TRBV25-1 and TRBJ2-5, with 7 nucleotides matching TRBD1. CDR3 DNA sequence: TGTGCCAGCAGTGAATTCGAGACCGGGACAGAGTACCAAGAGACCCAGTACTTC. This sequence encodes CASSEFETGTEYQETQYF.